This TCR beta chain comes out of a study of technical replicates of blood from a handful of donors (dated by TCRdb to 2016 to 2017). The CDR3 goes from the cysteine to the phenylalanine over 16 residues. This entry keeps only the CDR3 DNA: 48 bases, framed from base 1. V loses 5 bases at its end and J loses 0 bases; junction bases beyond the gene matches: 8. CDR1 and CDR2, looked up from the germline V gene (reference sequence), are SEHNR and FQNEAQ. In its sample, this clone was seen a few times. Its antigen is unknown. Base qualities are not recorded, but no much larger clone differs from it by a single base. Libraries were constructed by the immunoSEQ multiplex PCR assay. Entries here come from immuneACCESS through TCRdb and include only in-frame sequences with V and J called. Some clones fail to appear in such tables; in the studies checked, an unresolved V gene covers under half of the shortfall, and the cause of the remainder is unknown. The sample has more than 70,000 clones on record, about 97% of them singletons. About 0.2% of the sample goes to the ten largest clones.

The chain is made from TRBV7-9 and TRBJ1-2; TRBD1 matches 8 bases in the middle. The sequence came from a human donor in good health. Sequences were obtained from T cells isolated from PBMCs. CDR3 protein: CASSRSLGQANYGYTF. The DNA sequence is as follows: TGTGCCAGCAGCCGTTCCCTGGGACAGGCTAACTATGGCTACACCTTC.